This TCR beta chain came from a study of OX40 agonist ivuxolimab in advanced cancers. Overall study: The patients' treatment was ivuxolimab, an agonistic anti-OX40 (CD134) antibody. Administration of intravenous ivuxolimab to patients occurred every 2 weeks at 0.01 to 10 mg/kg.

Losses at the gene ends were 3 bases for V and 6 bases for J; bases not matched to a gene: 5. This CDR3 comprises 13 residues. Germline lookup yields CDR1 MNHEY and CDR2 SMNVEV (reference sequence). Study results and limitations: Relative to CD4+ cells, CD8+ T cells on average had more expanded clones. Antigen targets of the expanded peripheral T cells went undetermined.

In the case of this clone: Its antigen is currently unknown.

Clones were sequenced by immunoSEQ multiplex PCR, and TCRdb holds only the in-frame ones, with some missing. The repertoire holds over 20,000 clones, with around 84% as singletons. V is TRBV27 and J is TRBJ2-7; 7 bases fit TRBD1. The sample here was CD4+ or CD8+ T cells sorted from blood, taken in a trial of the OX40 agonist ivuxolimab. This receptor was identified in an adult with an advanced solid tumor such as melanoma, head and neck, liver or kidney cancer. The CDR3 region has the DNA TGTGCCAGCAGTTTCGGCAGGGGGTCCGAGCAGTACTTC. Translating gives CASSFGRGSEQYF.